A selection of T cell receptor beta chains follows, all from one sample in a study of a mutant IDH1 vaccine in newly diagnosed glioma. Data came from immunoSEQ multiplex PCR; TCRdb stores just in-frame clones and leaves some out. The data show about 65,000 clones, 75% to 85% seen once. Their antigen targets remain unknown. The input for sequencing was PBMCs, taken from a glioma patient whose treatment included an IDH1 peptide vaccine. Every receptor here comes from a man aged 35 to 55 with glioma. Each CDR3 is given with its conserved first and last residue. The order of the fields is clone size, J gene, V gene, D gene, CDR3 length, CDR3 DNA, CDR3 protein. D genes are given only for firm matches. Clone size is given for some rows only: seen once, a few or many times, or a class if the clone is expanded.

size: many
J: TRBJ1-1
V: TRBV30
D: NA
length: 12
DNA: TGTGCCTGGACGAGGGGAGGGACTGAAGCTTTCTTT
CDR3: CAWTRGGTEAFF

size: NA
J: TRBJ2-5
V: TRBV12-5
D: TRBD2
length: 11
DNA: TGTGCTAGTGTTAGCGGGAATACCCAGTACTTC
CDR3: CASVSGNTQYF

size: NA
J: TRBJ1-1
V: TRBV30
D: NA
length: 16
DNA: TGTGCCTGGAGTGTATATCAGTCCGGGCGGGCCACTGAAGCTTTCTTT
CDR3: CAWSVYQSGRATEAFF

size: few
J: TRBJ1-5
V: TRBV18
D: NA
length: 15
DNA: TGTGCCAGCTCACCACGGGGGGAAGTGGGTCAGCCCCAGCATTTT
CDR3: CASSPRGEVGQPQHF

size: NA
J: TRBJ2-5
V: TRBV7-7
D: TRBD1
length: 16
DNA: TGTGCTAGCAGCTCCTACGGGACAGGGAGAGGAGAGACCCAGTACTTC
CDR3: CASSSYGTGRGETQYF

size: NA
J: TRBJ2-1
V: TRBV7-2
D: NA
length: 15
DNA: TGTGCCAGCAGCGCCCCTTTGGGAATACAAGGTGAGCAGTTCTTC
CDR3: CASSAPLGIQGEQFF

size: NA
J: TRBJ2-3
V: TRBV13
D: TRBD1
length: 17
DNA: TGTGCCAGCAGCTTGTGGGAGGGACAGGGAGGGACAGATACGCAGTATTTT
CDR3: CASSLWEGQGGTDTQYF

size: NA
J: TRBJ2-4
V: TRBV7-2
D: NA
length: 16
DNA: TGTGCCAGCAGCTTAGATTCTGGCAGGCCCAAAAACATTCAGTACTTC
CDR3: CASSLDSGRPKNIQYF

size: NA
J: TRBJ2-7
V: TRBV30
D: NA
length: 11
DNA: TGTGCCTGGGTCTTAGGCGGCGAGCAGTACTTC
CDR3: CAWVLGGEQYF

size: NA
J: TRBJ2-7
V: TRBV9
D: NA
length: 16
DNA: TGTGCCAGCAGCGTAGGTATGGGACTGGGCTCCTACGAGCAGTACTTC
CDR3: CASSVGMGLGSYEQYF

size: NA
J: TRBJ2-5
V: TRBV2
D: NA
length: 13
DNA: TGTGCCAGCAGTAGAGGGGTTTACGAGACCCAGTACTTC
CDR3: CASSRGVYETQYF

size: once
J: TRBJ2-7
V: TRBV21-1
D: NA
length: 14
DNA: TGTGCCAGCAGGAGGGACGGTGCTTCCTACGAGCAGTACTTC
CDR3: CASRRDGASYEQYF

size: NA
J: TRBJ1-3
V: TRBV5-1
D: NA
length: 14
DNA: TGCGCCAGCAGAGGCGGAGTGTCTGGAAACACCATATATTTT
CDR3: CASRGGVSGNTIYF

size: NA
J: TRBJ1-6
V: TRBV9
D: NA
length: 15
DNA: TGTGCCAGCAGCGTAGGGATTACCTATAATTCACCCCTCCACTTT
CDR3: CASSVGITYNSPLHF

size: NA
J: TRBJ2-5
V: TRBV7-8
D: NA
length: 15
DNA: TGTGCCAGCAGCCCCAGAGGGGACACCGAAGAGACCCAGTACTTC
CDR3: CASSPRGDTEETQYF

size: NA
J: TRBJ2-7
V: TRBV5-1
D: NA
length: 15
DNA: TGCGCCAGCAGCTCCCTAGGACGCCCGGGCTACGAGCAGTACTTC
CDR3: CASSSLGRPGYEQYF

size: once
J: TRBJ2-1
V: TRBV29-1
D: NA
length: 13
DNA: TGCAGCGTTGACGAGAAGTTCTACAATGAGCAGTTCTTC
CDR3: CSVDEKFYNEQFF

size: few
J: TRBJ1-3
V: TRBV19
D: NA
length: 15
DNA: TGTGCCAGTACTCCCAAAGGGACCAGGGGCCACACCATATATTTT
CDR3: CASTPKGTRGHTIYF

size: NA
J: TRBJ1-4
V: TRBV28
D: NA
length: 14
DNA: TGTGCCAGCGTTGGAGGGGCCCGAAATGAAAAACTGTTTTTT
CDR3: CASVGGARNEKLFF

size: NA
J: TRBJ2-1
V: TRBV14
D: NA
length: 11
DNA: TGTGCCAGCAGCCAAGTTTATGAGCAGTTCTTC
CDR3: CASSQVYEQFF

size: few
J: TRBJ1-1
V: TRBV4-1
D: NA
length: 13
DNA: TGCGCCAGCAGCCACCCCCGGAACACTGAAGCTTTCTTT
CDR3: CASSHPRNTEAFF

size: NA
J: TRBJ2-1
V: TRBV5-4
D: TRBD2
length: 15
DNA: TGTGCCAGCAGCACCGAGGCGGGGGACCGCAATGAGCAGTTCTTC
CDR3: CASSTEAGDRNEQFF

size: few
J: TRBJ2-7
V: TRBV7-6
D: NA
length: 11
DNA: TGTGCCACCGCCGCTTATGGCGAGCAGTACTTC
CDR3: CATAAYGEQYF

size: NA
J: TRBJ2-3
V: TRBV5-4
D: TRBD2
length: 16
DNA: TGTACCGATTTCCCGGTAGGGCGGGAGGGCGGAGATACGCAGTATTTT
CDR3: CTDFPVGREGGDTQYF

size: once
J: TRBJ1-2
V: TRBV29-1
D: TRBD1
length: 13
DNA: TGCAGCGTCGACCGGGACAGAAAAAAGGGCTACACCTTC
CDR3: CSVDRDRKKGYTF

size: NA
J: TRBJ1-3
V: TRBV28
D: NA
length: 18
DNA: TGTGCCAGCAGCCTCCCCATACCGGGGGGTAGATCTGGAAACACCATATATTTT
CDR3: CASSLPIPGGRSGNTIYF

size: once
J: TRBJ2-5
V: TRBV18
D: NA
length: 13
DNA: TGTGCCAGCTCACCCCCCCGGGGGGAGACCCAGTACTTC
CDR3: CASSPPRGETQYF

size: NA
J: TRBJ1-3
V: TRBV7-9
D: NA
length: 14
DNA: TGTGCCAGCAGCTTAGGTCAGGCTGGAAACACCATATATTTT
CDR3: CASSLGQAGNTIYF

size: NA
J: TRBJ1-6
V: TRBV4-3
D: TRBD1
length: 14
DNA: TGCGCCAGCAGCCCCAGGACAGGGCATTCACCCCTCCACTTT
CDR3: CASSPRTGHSPLHF

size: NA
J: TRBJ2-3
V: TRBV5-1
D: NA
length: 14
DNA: TGCGCCAGCAGCCTAAGCGGGTCCACAGATACGCAGTATTTT
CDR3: CASSLSGSTDTQYF

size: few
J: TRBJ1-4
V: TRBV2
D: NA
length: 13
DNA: TGTGCCAGCGAGTGGACAGATCATGAAAAACTGTTTTTT
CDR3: CASEWTDHEKLFF

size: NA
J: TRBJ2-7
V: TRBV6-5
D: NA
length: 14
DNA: TGTGCCAGCAGTTACTCGAGGGGCTGGTACGAGCAGTACTTC
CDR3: CASSYSRGWYEQYF

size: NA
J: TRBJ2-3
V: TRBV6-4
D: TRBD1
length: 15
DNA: TGTGCCAGCAGTGACGGGACAGGGGGCACAGATACGCAGTATTTT
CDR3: CASSDGTGGTDTQYF

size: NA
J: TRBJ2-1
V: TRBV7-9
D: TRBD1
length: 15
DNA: TGTGCCAGCAGCTTAGCGCAGGGGGCCCACAATGAGCAGTTCTTC
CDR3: CASSLAQGAHNEQFF

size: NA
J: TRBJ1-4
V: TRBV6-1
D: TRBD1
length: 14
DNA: TGTGCCAGCCTCCCTCCAGGGGGTAATGAAAAACTGTTTTTT
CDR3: CASLPPGGNEKLFF

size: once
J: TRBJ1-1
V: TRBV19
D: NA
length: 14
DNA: TGTGCCAGTAGTATGTTCAGGGGGAACACTGAAGCTTTCTTT
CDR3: CASSMFRGNTEAFF

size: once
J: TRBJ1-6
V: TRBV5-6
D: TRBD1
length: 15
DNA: TGTGCCAGCAGCTGGCCAGGGGGCGCGAATTCACCCCTCCACTTT
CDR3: CASSWPGGANSPLHF

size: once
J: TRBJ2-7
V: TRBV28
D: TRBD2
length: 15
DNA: TGTGCCAGCAGTTTACCCCTAGCGGGAGGACACGAGCAGTACTTC
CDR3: CASSLPLAGGHEQYF

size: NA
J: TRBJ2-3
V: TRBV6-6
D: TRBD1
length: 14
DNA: TGTGCCAGCAGTCCACCGACAGGGACAGATACGCAGTATTTT
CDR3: CASSPPTGTDTQYF

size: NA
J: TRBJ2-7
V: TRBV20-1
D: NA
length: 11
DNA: TGCAGTGCCCCTGACGGCTACGAGCAGTACTTC
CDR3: CSAPDGYEQYF